The 25 T cell receptor beta chains presented below share a single source sample, sequenced in a study of hypomethylating agent response in myelodysplastic syndrome. The data were produced by immunoSEQ multiplex PCR, yet TCRdb's version contains in-frame clones alone and is incomplete. The sample contains around 1,000 clones, about 81% of which appear only once. The sample was bone marrow, taken before or after starting hypomethylating agent treatment for myelodysplastic syndrome (not recorded which). These receptors all come from a human donor with myelodysplastic syndrome.

The table lists this clone with a count of one. The chain employs TRBV20-1 and TRBJ2-1; perhaps D is TRBD1 or TRBD2 (6 bases each). V shed 5 bases and J shed 10 bases, with 9 bases lying between them. The CDR3 contains 10 residues. Germline values: CDR1 DFQATT, CDR2 SNEGSKA (reference sequence). The CDR3 here is CSAWRGEQFF. DNA of the CDR3: TGCAGTGCTTGGAGGGGGGAGCAGTTCTTC.

This clone was detected only a few times. The CDR3 here is CASSERGDFYGYTF. CDR3 coding DNA: TGTGCCAGCAGCGAGCGGGGGGACTTCTATGGCTACACCTTC. This chain links TRBV9 with TRBJ1-2, with D possibly matching TRBD1 (5 bases). This CDR3 spans 14 amino acids. Germline V gives CDR1 SGDLS, CDR2 YYNGEE. Deletions cut 3 bases from V and 4 bases from J, with 13 bases between. Variable domain in full (rest from reference TRBV9 and TRBJ1-2): DSGVTQTPKHLITATGQRVTLRCSPRSGDLSVYWYQQSLDQGLQFLIQYYNGEERAKGNILERFSAQQFPDLHSELNLSSLELGDSALYFCASSERGDFYGYTFGSGTRLTVV.

This clone was seen just once. The V and J genes are TRBV19 and TRBJ1-2; 7 bases map to TRBD1. The junction had 7 bases not matched to a gene; V was cut back by 5 bases and J by 7 bases. Germline CDR1 LNHDA, CDR2 SQIVND (reference sequence). The CDR3 is made up of 13 amino acids. The CDR3 loop reads CASSLQGLGGYTF. Here the CDR3 DNA reads TGTGCCAGTAGTTTACAGGGGTTAGGTGGCTACACCTTC.

The V and J genes are TRBV7-6 and TRBJ1-1; TRBD1 agrees at 8 bases. Germline V gene lookup returns CDR1 SGHVS and CDR2 FNYEAQ. The CDR3 length is 13 residues. V lost 6 bases, J lost 7 bases, and 7 bases stayed unmatched. CDR3 coding DNA: TGTGCCAGCAGGTGGACAGGGTATTTTGAAGCTTTCTTT. It translates to CASRWTGYFEAFF. Using reference TRBV7-6 and TRBJ1-1 for the parts outside the CDR3, the full variable domain is GAGVSQSPRYKVTKRGQDVALRCDPISGHVSLYWYRQALGQGPEFLTYFNYEAQQDKSGLPNDRFSAERPEGSISTLTIQRTEQRDSAMYRCASRWTGYFEAFFGQGTRLTVV.

The V gene is TRBV5-6, the J gene TRBJ1-2; D remains ambiguous. Trimming left V 0 bases short and J 7 bases short, with 7 bases between. The length of the CDR3 is 12 residues. Germline lookup yields CDR1 SGHDT and CDR2 YYEEEE. This CDR3 reads CASSLASSGYTF. The CDR3 DNA reads as TGTGCCAGCAGCTTGGCTTCGAGTGGCTACACCTTC.

The chain couples TRBV4-3 to TRBJ1-5; TRBD1 is a possible D gene (5 bases). V lost 0 bases and J 7 bases, leaving 13 bases between the germline ends. The CDR3 has 15 residues. Germline CDR1 LGHNA, CDR2 YSLEER. CDR3 loop: CASSQDYRLSQPQHF. As DNA, the CDR3 is TGCGCCAGCAGCCAAGACTACAGGCTTAGCCAGCCCCAGCATTTT.

The chain couples TRBV5-8 to TRBJ2-1, with a tentative D call TRBD1 (6 bases). CDR3 length equals 15 residues. V dropped 7 bases and J dropped 9 bases, with 23 bases sitting between them. CDR1 is SGHTS and CDR2 is YDEGEE in the germline V gene. This chain's CDR3 is CASSPRNRVQGEQFF. The CDR3 nucleotides are TGTGCCAGCTCCCCGCGGAACAGGGTTCAGGGTGAGCAGTTCTTC.

V is TRBV5-1 and J is TRBJ1-1; 9 bases line up with TRBD1. V shed 2 bases and J 0 bases; nucleotides not matched to a gene: 5. Per germline, CDR1 SGHRS and CDR2 YFSETQ. The CDR3 sequence is 16 residues long. The CDR3 loop is CASSFGQGRVNTEAFF. CDR3 in DNA: TGCGCCAGCAGCTTTGGACAGGGGAGGGTGAACACTGAAGCTTTCTTT.

The chain recombines TRBV2 with TRBJ1-6; unclear D gene. Germline loops: CDR1 SNHLY, CDR2 FYNNEI. Deletions cut 4 bases from V and 6 bases from J, with 10 bases between. The CDR3 has 14 residues. The CDR3 sequence: CASSGLIGNSPLHF. The CDR3 DNA reads TGTGCCAGCAGTGGGCTGATAGGTAATTCACCCCTCCACTTT. The whole variable domain, filled in from reference TRBV2 and TRBJ1-6, reads EPEVTQTPSHQVTQMGQEVILRCVPISNHLYFYWYRQILGQKVEFLVSFYNNEISEKSEIFDDQFSVERPDGSNFTLKIRSTKLEDSAMYFCASSGLIGNSPLHFGNGTRLTVT.

The J gene is TRBJ2-7, the V gene TRBV10-3, with D perhaps TRBD1 (6 bases). The CDR3 totals 13 residues. The V end lost 5 bases, the J end lost 6 bases, and 14 bases lay between the germline ends. The V gene's germline CDR1 is ENHRY and CDR2 SYGVKD. The CDR3 bases are TGTGCCATCAGTCAAGGGGGAGTGGCCGAGCAGTACTTC. This sequence encodes CAISQGGVAEQYF.

The J gene is TRBJ2-3, the V gene TRBV7-6, with 11 bases matching TRBD2. CDR3 length: 16 amino acids. After removal of 2 bases from V and 6 bases from J, the junction contained 7 bases not matched to a gene. Germline loops: CDR1 SGHVS, CDR2 FNYEAQ. This CDR3 reads CASSLPSGGLRDTQYF. The CDR3 DNA is TGTGCCAGCAGCTTACCTAGCGGGGGGCTTCGGGATACGCAGTATTTT.

The CDR3, as DNA: TGTGCCAGCAGTTTGACAGGGGTCATGAACACTGAAGCTTTCTTT. Translated, it gives CASSLTGVMNTEAFF. The chain links TRBV28 to TRBJ1-1, with TRBD1 matching over 8 bases. CDR3 size: 15 residues. The ends lost 3 bases at V and 0 bases at J; junction bases unmatched: 3. CDR1 is MDHEN, CDR2 SYDVKM, per germline.

The chain is built from TRBV7-8 and TRBJ2-7, with D possibly TRBD2 on 5 matching bases. Germline V CDR1 and CDR2: SGHVS, FQNEAQ. The CDR3 is made up of 15 amino acids. V lost 0 bases to trimming and J lost 3 bases, with 12 bases between them. The CDR3 nucleotides read TGTGCCAGCAGCTTAGCTGGGGAGTCGGGCTACGAGCAGTACTTC. This codes for CASSLAGESGYEQYF.

This clone was recorded once. This chain connects TRBV27 to TRBJ2-2; 11 positions match TRBD2. Germline-derived CDR1 and CDR2 are MNHEY and SMNVEV (reference sequence). V lost 5 bases to trimming and J lost 5 bases; unmatched junction nucleotides: 19. The CDR3 loop spans 20 amino acids. CDR3 in DNA: TGTGCCAGCAGTCACGGTACTAGCGGGAGAAACATAGCCGAGACCGGGGAGCTGTTTTTT. Translation: CASSHGTSGRNIAETGELFF.

The V call is TRBV30, the J call TRBJ1-1; a possible D gene is TRBD1 (5 bases). The V gene's germline CDR1 is GTSNPN and CDR2 SVGIG (reference sequence). Trimming removed 3 bases from V and 5 bases from J, with 16 bases in between. The CDR3 loop spans 14 amino acids. Here the CDR3 DNA reads TGTGCCTGGAGGCTTTCAGGGAGATGGACTGAAGCTTTCTTT. It encodes CAWRLSGRWTEAFF.

This clone appeared a few times. The chain employs TRBV7-2 and TRBJ1-6; D is uncertain. Germline V CDR1 and CDR2: SGHTA, FQGNSA. V lost 3 bases and J lost 9, with 6 bases in between. The length of the CDR3 is 12 residues. This CDR3 is CASSLGSSPLHF. Written as DNA, the CDR3 is TGTGCCAGCAGCTTGGGCAGTTCACCCCTCCACTTT.

This chain connects TRBV6-5 to TRBJ1-2; 11 bases align to TRBD1. The length of the CDR3 is 16 residues. Looked up from germline, CDR1 is MNHEY and CDR2 is SVGAGI. The ends lost 2 bases at V and 5 bases at J; junction bases unmatched: 7. For the CDR3, the DNA is TGTGCCAGCAGTTACATAAGGACAGGGGGCGGGTATGGCTACACCTTC. Its translation is CASSYIRTGGGYGYTF.

The V and J genes are TRBV9 and TRBJ2-5; D remains ambiguous. Germline values: CDR1 SGDLS, CDR2 YYNGEE. This CDR3 region has 12 residues. With 4 bases removed from V and 3 bases from J, the gap between germline ends came to 7 bases. Here the CDR3 reads CASSQFEETQYF. CDR3 nucleotide sequence: TGTGCCAGCAGCCAATTCGAAGAGACCCAGTACTTC.

V is TRBV28 and J is TRBJ1-2; the match to TRBD1 covers 8 bases. This CDR3 has 13 amino acids. The ends lost 2 bases at V and 8 bases at J; junction bases unmatched: 4. From germline, CDR1 is MDHEN and CDR2 SYDVKM. CDR3 nucleotides: TGTGCCAGCAGTTTAGGGACAGGTACCGGCTACACCTTC. Protein product: CASSLGTGTGYTF.

This sequence joins TRBV11-2 and TRBJ2-1, with D possibly TRBD2 on 6 matching bases. The CDR3 covers 13 residues. From germline, CDR1 is SGHAT and CDR2 FQNNGV. Trimming took 5 bases from V and 12 from J, leaving 17 bases between them. The CDR3 loop reads CASSPIAVRGQFF. The CDR3, as DNA: TGTGCCAGCAGCCCGATAGCGGTTAGGGGGCAGTTCTTC.

The J gene is TRBJ1-3, the V gene TRBV19; TRBD1 matches 7 bases. From germline, CDR1 is LNHDA and CDR2 SQIVND (reference sequence). The CDR3 has 16 residues. J gave up 2 bases and V 6 bases, and 10 bases lay outside the gene matches. DNA for the CDR3: TGTGCCAGTAGCAGCACAGGGGAAATAGCTGGAAACACCATATATTTT. Protein sequence: CASSSTGEIAGNTIYF.

The rearrangement links TRBV28 to TRBJ1-1, with D perhaps TRBD1 (6 bases). The CDR3 contains 13 residues. V was cut by 7 bases and J by 6 bases, with 15 bases left in between. Germline V lookup: CDR1 MDHEN, CDR2 SYDVKM. The CDR3 sequence: CASKRGGRAEAFF. The DNA for the CDR3 is TGTGCCAGCAAAAGGGGGGGGAGGGCTGAAGCTTTCTTT.

This clone is judged large. The gene calls are TRBV28 and TRBJ1-1; D ambiguous. CDR1 is MDHEN and CDR2 is SYDVKM in the germline V gene. CDR3 length equals 15 residues. V lost 5 bases, J lost 5 bases, and 18 bases lay in between. In nucleotides, the CDR3 is TGTGCCAGCAGTCCCGAACAAGCCGTGGCTACTGAAGCTTTCTTT. Translation: CASSPEQAVATEAFF.

The J gene is TRBJ1-2, the V gene TRBV5-1; 10 bases map to TRBD1. In germline, CDR1 is SGHRS, CDR2 YFSETQ. V was pared by 0 bases and J by 6 bases, with 8 bases of the junction left unmatched. The CDR3 runs 16 residues. The chain's CDR3 is CASSLAWGGQGHGYTF. The CDR3 DNA reads as TGCGCCAGCAGCTTGGCCTGGGGGGGACAGGGGCATGGCTACACCTTC.

The rearrangement links TRBV11-1 to TRBJ2-5; D is unclear. Germline V lookup: CDR1 SGHAT, CDR2 FQDESV (reference sequence). The CDR3 spans 14 residues. The V end lost 5 bases, the J end lost 5 bases, and 15 bases lay between the germline ends. The DNA of the CDR3 is TGTGCCAGCAGCCTCCACGGCAGGCAGGAGACCCAGTACTTC. Its translation: CASSLHGRQETQYF.